This T cell receptor (beta chain) derives from a study of CD8 T cells in ankylosing spondylitis. This clonotype was counted many times. Via MiXCR, TCRdb re-called the 5' RACE reads, giving one row per CDR3 protein. The sample yields 150,000 to 200,000 distinct CDR3 sequences, roughly 10% seen once. Trimming cost V 6 bases and J 8 bases, with 13 bases left between them. The CDR3 is 12 residues long. Germline V gene lookup returns CDR1 SNHLY and CDR2 FYNNEI. The receptor was derived from a male donor with ankylosing spondylitis or in good health (not recorded which). The V and J genes are TRBV2 and TRBJ1-2, with a weak D call TRBD1 (5 bases). Sequences were obtained from blood, either unsorted or a sorted T cell fraction (not recorded which). The CDR3, as DNA: TGTGCCAGCAGAGCGGGGCCGGAAGGCTACACCTTC. It is translated as CASRAGPEGYTF. The variable domain in full, with the rest retrieved from reference TRBV2 and TRBJ1-2, is EPEVTQTPSHQVTQMGQEVILRCVPISNHLYFYWYRQILGQKVEFLVSFYNNEISEKSEIFDDQFSVERPDGSNFTLKIRSTKLEDSAMYFCASRAGPEGYTFGSGTRLTVV.